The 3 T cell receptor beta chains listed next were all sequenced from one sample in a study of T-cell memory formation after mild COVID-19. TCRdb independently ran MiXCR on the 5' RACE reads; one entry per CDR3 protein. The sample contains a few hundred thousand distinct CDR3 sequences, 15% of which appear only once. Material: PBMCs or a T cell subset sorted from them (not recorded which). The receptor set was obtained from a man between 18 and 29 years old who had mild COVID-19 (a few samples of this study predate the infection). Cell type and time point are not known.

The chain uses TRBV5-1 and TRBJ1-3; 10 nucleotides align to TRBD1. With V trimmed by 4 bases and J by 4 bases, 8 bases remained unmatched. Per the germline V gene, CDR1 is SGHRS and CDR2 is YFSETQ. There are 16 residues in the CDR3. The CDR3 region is CASSPRQGASGNTIYF. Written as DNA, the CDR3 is TGCGCCAGCAGCCCTCGACAGGGGGCGTCGGGAAACACCATATATTTT.

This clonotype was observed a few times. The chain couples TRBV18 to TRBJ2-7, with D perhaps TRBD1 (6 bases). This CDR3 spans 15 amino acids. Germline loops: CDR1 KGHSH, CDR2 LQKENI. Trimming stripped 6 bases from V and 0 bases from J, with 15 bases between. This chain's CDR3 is CASSTRTASSYEQYF. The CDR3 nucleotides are TGTGCCAGCTCGACGAGGACAGCGAGCTCCTACGAGCAGTACTTC.

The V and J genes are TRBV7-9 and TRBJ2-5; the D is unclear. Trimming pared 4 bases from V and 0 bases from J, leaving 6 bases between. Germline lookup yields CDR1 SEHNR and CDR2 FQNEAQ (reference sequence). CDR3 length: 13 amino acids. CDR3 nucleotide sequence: TGTGCCAGCAGCTCCGAGTACCAAGAGACCCAGTACTTC. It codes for CASSSEYQETQYF.